This T cell receptor beta chain was captured by sequencing in a study of follicular helper T cells after annual influenza vaccination. About the research overall: Days 0, 7 and 28 post-vaccination were the blood draw times. Overall study results and limits: Day 7 ICOS+CD38+ clones were most often found later in ICOS-CD38- cTfh cells.

Clones were sequenced by immunoSEQ multiplex PCR, and TCRdb holds only the in-frame ones, with some missing. The table shows 5,000 to 7,500 clones, with 80% to 85% occurring only once. Regarding this clone: Its antigen remains unknown.

The CDR3 is 15 amino acids. Germline loops: CDR1 LGHNA, CDR2 YNFKEQ. Trimming left V 0 bases short and J 5 bases short, with 10 bases between. Documented time point: 2015-2016 season, 7 days after influenza vaccination. Sorted blood CD4 subsets were sequenced before and after adults received seasonal inactivated influenza vaccine. This receptor was identified in an adult who received the influenza vaccine. The sample in question was CXCR5- memory CD4+ T cells sorted from blood, obtained 7 days after influenza vaccination. The chain is built from TRBV4-2 and TRBJ2-2; no reliable D call. This CDR3 reads CASSQEWARTGELFF. The DNA for the CDR3 is TGTGCCAGCAGCCAAGAATGGGCCCGAACCGGGGAGCTGTTTTTT.